Shown below are 27 T cell receptor beta chains from a single sample sequenced in a study of blood T cell repertoires in COVID-19. The protocol was immunoSEQ multiplex PCR, while the TCRdb copy is restricted to in-frame clones and leaves out a portion. Among 110,000 to 150,000 clones, 75% to 90% were seen once, and the ten largest hold more than 40%. Sequencing was carried out using peripheral blood. These receptors were taken from a human donor in a cohort sampled during active COVID-19.

The V call is TRBV4-3, the J call TRBJ1-4; D ambiguous. From germline, CDR1 is LGHNA and CDR2 YSLEER. The CDR3 length is 15 residues. Trimming took off 2 bases at V and 0 bases at J, with 7 bases between the two ends. CDR3 protein: CASSQNSATNEKLFF. CDR3 nucleotides: TGCGCCAGCAGCCAAAACAGTGCAACTAATGAAAAACTGTTTTTT.

The chain uses TRBV24-1 and TRBJ2-5, with 9 positions matching TRBD1. CDR1 is KGHDR, CDR2 SFDVKD, per germline. The V segment lost 1 base and the J segment 3 bases; nucleotides outside the gene matches: 5. The CDR3 loop spans 16 amino acids. The CDR3 DNA is TGTGCCACCAGTGATTTCCTCGGGACAGGGAAAGAGACCCAGTACTTC. Translation gives CATSDFLGTGKETQYF.

This clone appeared once. This rearrangement joins TRBV6-2 or TRBV6-3 to TRBJ1-5, with D maybe TRBD1 (6 bases). The CDR3 is made up of 15 amino acids. Germline CDR1 and CDR2: MNHEY and SVGEGT. Between the trimmed V and J ends, which lost 2 bases and 4 bases, there was a span of 12 bases. For the CDR3, the DNA is TGTGCCAGCAGTTACGTCGGACAGACAAATCAGCCCCAGCATTTT. Protein product: CASSYVGQTNQPQHF.

V and J are TRBV4-3 and TRBJ2-3; 11 positions match TRBD1. The CDR3 extends over 17 amino acids. The germline V gene encodes CDR1 LGHNA and CDR2 YSLEER. V lost 1 base, J lost 1 base, and 4 bases stayed unmatched. CDR3 residues: CASSQGTGGDRTDTQYF. The DNA for the CDR3 is TGCGCCAGCAGCCAAGGGACAGGGGGCGATCGCACAGATACGCAGTATTTT.

This clone was seen a single time. V and J are TRBV7-2 and TRBJ2-1, with TRBD2 matching 8 bases. This CDR3 has 15 residues. The trim removed 1 base at V and 9 bases at J, leaving 8 bases unmatched. In germline, CDR1 is SGHTA, CDR2 FQGNSA. The CDR3 region has the DNA TGTGCCAGCAGCTTAGGCGGCGGGGGGCCGCGTGAGCAGTTCTTC. It specifies CASSLGGGGPREQFF.

The chain employs TRBV6-2 or TRBV6-3 and TRBJ1-1; D is unresolved. V shed 0 bases and J shed 0 bases, with 14 bases lying between them. The CDR3 is made up of 17 amino acids. Germline CDR1 reads MNHEY; CDR2 reads SVGEGT. CDR3 region: CASSYSMGRGMNTEAFF. CDR3 coding DNA: TGTGCCAGCAGTTACTCGATGGGTCGGGGAATGAACACTGAAGCTTTCTTT.

This clone was observed a single time. The chain's CDR3 is CASSESAGNTEAFF. The DNA of the CDR3 is TGTGCCAGCAGTGAGAGTGCGGGGAACACTGAAGCTTTCTTT. J is TRBJ1-1 and V is TRBV6-1, with D hard to call. The CDR3 totals 14 residues. V shed 3 bases and J shed 1 base, with 9 bases lying between them. CDR1 MNHNS and CDR2 SASEGT come from the germline V gene.

This clone was picked up one time. The V gene is TRBV5-4, the J gene TRBJ1-2; 7 nucleotides align to TRBD1. CDR3 length equals 16 residues. Germline values: CDR1 SGHNT, CDR2 YYREEE (reference sequence). The J segment lost 5 bases and the V segment lost 1 base, leaving 11 bases of the junction unmatched. CDR3 region: CASSLPNRGPLYGYTF. CDR3 in DNA: TGTGCCAGCAGCTTGCCGAACAGGGGACCTCTTTATGGCTACACCTTC.

The chain employs TRBV7-6 and TRBJ1-2; a weak D match, TRBD1 (5 bases). There are 13 residues in the CDR3. Germline lookup yields CDR1 SGHVS and CDR2 FNYEAQ. With 3 bases removed from V and 8 bases from J, the gap between germline ends came to 13 bases. The CDR3 DNA follows: TGTGCCAGCAGCTTTGAGCACAGGATCGGCTACACCTTC. It is translated as CASSFEHRIGYTF.

This clone was counted only a few times. This chain connects TRBV19 to TRBJ2-1, with 8 bases matching TRBD2. Germline V gene sequence: CDR1 LNHDA, CDR2 SQIVND (reference sequence). This CDR3 contains 16 residues. The trim removed 3 bases at V and 2 bases at J, leaving 6 bases unmatched. In nucleotides, the CDR3 is TGTGCCAGTAGTATGAGAGCGGGAGCACCCTACAATGAGCAGTTCTTC. This sequence encodes CASSMRAGAPYNEQFF.

In DNA, the CDR3 is TGTGCCAGCAGTCCGACAGGGTTTGGGGCCAACGTCCTGACTTTC. Its protein is CASSPTGFGANVLTF. The chain has TRBV2 and TRBJ2-6; 7 positions agree with TRBD1. CDR1 and CDR2 from the germline V gene are SNHLY and FYNNEI. With V trimmed by 5 bases and J by 3 bases, 4 bases remained unmatched. The CDR3 totals 15 residues.

The chain recombines TRBV2 with TRBJ2-2; 7 nucleotides agree with TRBD2. After removal of 6 bases from V and 5 bases from J, the junction contained 6 bases not matched to a gene. This CDR3 spans 14 amino acids. Looked up from germline, CDR1 is SNHLY and CDR2 is FYNNEI. In DNA, the CDR3 is TGTGCCAGCAGCCTAATGGGGGGGACCGGGGAGCTGTTTTTT. Amino acid sequence: CASSLMGGTGELFF.

The chain combines TRBV15 with TRBJ1-5; the D gene is possibly TRBD1 (6 bases). The germline V gene encodes CDR1 LNHNV and CDR2 YYDKDF (reference sequence). The CDR3 consists of 20 residues. Trimming cost V 1 base and J 0 bases, with 22 bases left between them. The CDR3 DNA is TGTGCCACCAGCAGAGTTTTGTTTGGGGGCCGGACCCTTAGCAATCAGCCCCAGCATTTT. Translating gives CATSRVLFGGRTLSNQPQHF.

This chain connects TRBV18 to TRBJ1-6; 7 nucleotides align to TRBD1. Trimming cost V 3 bases and J 5 bases; bases outside gene matches: 4. This CDR3 contains 15 residues. Germline lookup yields CDR1 KGHSH and CDR2 LQKENI. The CDR3 DNA follows: TGTGCCAGCTCACCTATGACAGGGAATAATTCACCCCTCCACTTT. Its translation is CASSPMTGNNSPLHF.

The rearrangement links TRBV7-2 to TRBJ2-7, with D hard to call. CDR3 length equals 14 residues. Germline-derived CDR1 and CDR2 are SGHTA and FQGNSA. V was trimmed by 2 bases and J by 3 bases, leaving 11 bases between them. CDR3 residues: CASSLSGVHYEQYF. In DNA, the CDR3 is TGTGCCAGCAGCTTATCAGGTGTTCACTACGAGCAGTACTTC.

The chain combines TRBV4-2 with TRBJ2-4; D may be TRBD1 (6 bases). Trimming cost V 0 bases and J 0 bases, with 9 bases left between them. This CDR3 is built from 16 residues. Per germline, CDR1 LGHNA and CDR2 YNFKEQ. The CDR3 bases are TGTGCCAGCAGCCAAGACCTACAGGGAGCCAAAAACATTCAGTACTTC. This gives the protein CASSQDLQGAKNIQYF.

The V and J genes are TRBV18 and TRBJ2-7; TRBD1 matches 9 bases. The CDR3 sequence is 15 residues long. Germline values: CDR1 KGHSH, CDR2 LQKENI. Trimming cost V 4 bases and J 3 bases; bases outside gene matches: 7. CDR3 loop: CASSQDTGGLYEQYF. CDR3 nucleotide sequence: TGTGCCAGCTCACAGGACACAGGGGGCCTCTACGAGCAGTACTTC.

This chain joins TRBV19 and TRBJ2-7; 10 nucleotides agree with TRBD1. V lost 7 bases and J lost 2; bases outside the gene matches: 8. Looked up from germline, CDR1 is LNHDA and CDR2 is SQIVND (reference sequence). This CDR3 has 15 residues. The CDR3 is CASKGGGTGAYEQYF. DNA of the CDR3: TGTGCCAGTAAGGGAGGAGGGACAGGGGCCTACGAGCAGTACTTC.

The rearrangement links TRBV7-2 to TRBJ2-2; TRBD1 matches at 8 bases. This CDR3 comprises 16 residues. The V gene end was trimmed by 4 bases and the J gene end by 8 bases; junction bases not matched to a gene: 12. Germline values: CDR1 SGHTA, CDR2 FQGNSA. The DNA of the CDR3 is TGTGCCAGCAGCTCCGGCGGGGCAGGGGGCGTAGGGGAGCTGTTTTTT. Its protein product is CASSSGGAGGVGELFF.

V is TRBV11-2 and J is TRBJ2-1, with unresolved D. The germline CDR1 and CDR2 sequences are SGHAT and FQNNGV. V lost 4 bases, J lost 2 bases, and 15 bases lay in between. The CDR3 length is 16 residues. CDR3 in DNA: TGTGCCAGCAGCTCTAGAAGGCCAAAGACCTACAATGAGCAGTTCTTC. It yields the protein CASSSRRPKTYNEQFF.

This clone was found a few times. This chain uses TRBV7-9 with TRBJ1-4; D is undetermined. The CDR3 totals 14 residues. V was trimmed by 6 bases and J by 5 bases, leaving 13 bases between them. Germline-derived CDR1 and CDR2 are SEHNR and FQNEAQ (reference sequence). This CDR3 is CASRSVGLNEKLFF. As DNA, the CDR3 is TGTGCCAGCAGATCGGTAGGACTAAATGAAAAACTGTTTTTT. The entire variable domain, with the rest obtained from reference TRBV7-9 and TRBJ1-4, is as follows: DTGVSQNPRHKITKRGQNVTFRCDPISEHNRLYWYRQTLGQGPEFLTYFQNEAQLEKSRLLSDRFSAERPKGSFSTLEIQRTEQGDSAMYLCASRSVGLNEKLFFGSGTQLSVL.

This clone has a handful of counts. The rearrangement joins TRBV10-2 to TRBJ1-3; unclear D gene. Deletions cut 3 bases from V and 4 bases from J, with 7 bases between. The CDR3 length is 13 residues. Germline V lookup: CDR1 WSHSY, CDR2 SAAADI. CDR3 protein: CASSESVGNTIYF. DNA of the CDR3: TGCGCCAGCAGTGAATCGGTGGGAAACACCATATATTTT.

The J gene is TRBJ2-3, the V gene TRBV6-2 or TRBV6-3, with 10 nucleotides matching TRBD2. From germline, CDR1 is MNHEY and CDR2 SVGEGT. V was clipped by 2 bases and J by 1 base; unmatched bases: 6. The CDR3 sequence is 17 residues long. This chain's CDR3 is CASSYQLAGAGTDTQYF. CDR3 DNA sequence: TGTGCCAGCAGTTACCAGCTAGCGGGAGCGGGCACAGATACGCAGTATTTT.

DNA of the CDR3: TGTGCCAGCAGCTTGACATCCCGGGGGACAGGGGAAGGGGCCAACGTCCTGACTTTC. This encodes CASSLTSRGTGEGANVLTF. This chain connects TRBV5-5 to TRBJ2-6, with 10 bases matching TRBD1. This CDR3 has 19 residues. Per the germline V gene, CDR1 is SGHKS and CDR2 is YYEKEE (reference sequence). V lost 1 base and J lost 4; bases outside the gene matches: 11.

CDR3 amino acids: CASSLLSSPNTEAFF. The CDR3 coding sequence is TGTGCCAGCAGCCTCCTTAGCAGCCCGAACACTGAAGCTTTCTTT. This chain connects TRBV3-1 (or the pseudogene TRBV3-2) to TRBJ1-1; the D is unclear. Trimming took off 4 bases at V and 1 base at J, with 13 bases between the two ends. Germline CDR1 is LGHDT and CDR2 is YNNKEL (reference sequence). CDR3 length: 15 residues.

The V and J genes are TRBV28 and TRBJ1-5, with unresolved D. The V gene lost 6 bases and the J gene lost 7 bases, with 19 bases spanning the gap. CDR1 is MDHEN and CDR2 is SYDVKM in the germline V gene. The CDR3 extends over 15 amino acids. The CDR3 spells CASRDSGSSYQPQHF. CDR3 nucleotide sequence: TGTGCCAGCAGGGACTCGGGCTCCTCATACCAGCCCCAGCATTTT.

CDR3 sequence: CASSPTFGQATEAFF. As DNA, the CDR3 is TGTGCCAGCTCCCCAACCTTCGGACAGGCGACTGAAGCTTTCTTT. J is TRBJ1-1 and V is TRBV18, with TRBD1 matching over 7 bases. The junction had 12 bases not matched to a gene; V was cut back by 6 bases and J by 5 bases. Germline CDR1 and CDR2: KGHSH and LQKENI. CDR3 length equals 15 residues.